This T cell receptor (beta chain) was profiled in a study of OX40 agonist ivuxolimab in advanced cancers. Whole-study context: Partial responses were achieved by three patients: one hepatocellular carcinoma, two cutaneous melanoma.

Some clones are missing from TCRdb's copy, which holds only in-frame ones; the method was immunoSEQ multiplex PCR. Of roughly 70,000 clones listed, 70% to 90% were seen once; the top ten hold under 1.2%. Study-wide points: Clonal expansion from baseline to week 6 occurred in both CD4+ and CD8+ T cells.

This clone was recorded many times. Its antigen is not known. The sequence came from an adult with an advanced solid tumor such as melanoma, head and neck, liver or kidney cancer. The sample consisted of CD4+ or CD8+ T cells sorted from blood, taken in a trial of the OX40 agonist ivuxolimab.

CDR3 protein: CASSAQMSNQPQHF. The DNA for the CDR3 is TGTGCCAGCAGTGCACAGATGAGCAATCAGCCCCAGCATTTT. This sequence joins TRBV2 and TRBJ1-5, with D uncertain. Trimming stripped 4 bases from V and 1 base from J, with 8 bases between. CDR1 is SNHLY and CDR2 is FYNNEI in the germline V gene. CDR3 length equals 14 residues. Drawing the rest from reference TRBV2 and TRBJ1-5, the complete variable domain is EPEVTQTPSHQVTQMGQEVILRCVPISNHLYFYWYRQILGQKVEFLVSFYNNEISEKSEIFDDQFSVERPDGSNFTLKIRSTKLEDSAMYFCASSAQMSNQPQHFGDGTRLSIL.